This T cell receptor (beta chain) came from a study of shared clonotypes between healthy human individuals. V lost 5 bases, J lost 3 bases, and 11 bases lay in between. The CDR3 consists of 13 residues. CDR1 LNHDA and CDR2 SQIVND come from the germline V gene (reference sequence). Using immunoSEQ multiplex PCR, the repertoire was profiled, and TCRdb retains in-frame clones only, with some absent. The sample consists of millions of clones, approximately 95% of them appearing once. General observations from the study: Relative to clonotypes present in all four donors, those not shared had lower generation probabilities. Clonotype sharing among donors was expected to depend on sequencing depth. The sharing of roughly 5% of naive CD4 clonotypes was seen across several donors.

The donors, all of them Caucasian adults, lived in Nashville, Tennessee. Of note for this clone: Its antigen is not known.

The chain joins TRBV19 to TRBJ2-7; TRBD1 or TRBD2 may be the D gene (6 bases each). The origin of this receptor is a man aged 18-30 years in good health. The sample comprised naive CD4+ T cells sorted from blood. The sample's subset: CD45RA+ positively selected. The CDR3 DNA reads as TGTGCCAGTAGTGAAGGGGGAGGCTACGAGCAGTACTTC. Protein sequence: CASSEGGGYEQYF. Supplemented by reference TRBV19 and TRBJ2-7, the full variable domain reads DGGITQSPKYLFRKEGQNVTLSCEQNLNHDAMYWYRQDPGQGLRLIYYSQIVNDFQKGDIAEGYSVSREKKESFPLTVTSAQKNPTAFYLCASSEGGGYEQYFGPGTRLTVT.